Only a few counts were recorded for the clone carrying this TCR beta chain. The data are from a study of patients and donors after allogeneic stem cell transplantation. TCRdb independently ran MiXCR on the RT-PCR reads; one entry per CDR3 protein. In the table there are 200,000 to 250,000 distinct CDR3 sequences, 14% of which are singletons. This CDR3 is 15 amino acids long. Deletions cut 0 bases from V and 10 bases from J, with 14 bases between. CDR1 and CDR2 from the germline V gene are SGHRS and YFSETQ. The TCR comes from a human donor who was either an allogeneic HSCT recipient or a stem cell or donor lymphocyte infusion donor (not recorded which). It is not recorded whose cells these are; they may come from a transplant donor. Sequenced: blood, either unsorted or a sorted T cell fraction (not recorded which). The V call is TRBV5-1, the J call TRBJ1-6; D not certain. The CDR3 DNA reads TGCGCCAGCAGCTTGGAGGCAGATCCAGCCTCACCCCTCCACTTT. This translates into CASSLEADPASPLHF.